Following are 23 T cell receptor beta chains from one sample sequenced in a study of blood T cell repertoires in COVID-19. TCRdb's copy holds only in-frame clones and misses some; the assay was immunoSEQ multiplex PCR. In the table there are fewer than 300,000 clones, 85% of which are singletons. The material sequenced was PBMCs or T cells enriched from blood (not recorded which). These receptors came from a woman aged 45 to 65 who had recovered from COVID-19.

The chain is built from TRBV5-1 and TRBJ1-4, with a tentative D call TRBD1 (6 bases). Germline V gene lookup returns CDR1 SGHRS and CDR2 YFSETQ. Trimming removed 4 bases at V and 5 bases at J, with 21 bases between. The CDR3 totals 17 residues. CDR3 amino acids: CASSRQDQGLENEKLFF. CDR3 coding DNA: TGCGCCAGCAGCAGACAGGACCAGGGGTTGGAGAATGAAAAACTGTTTTTT.

This rearrangement joins TRBV7-2 to TRBJ2-7; 15 bases match TRBD2. Unmatched junction bases numbered 14, after V lost 5 bases and J lost 3 bases. Germline assignment: CDR1 SGHTA and CDR2 FQGNSA. The CDR3 sequence is 19 residues long. CDR3 DNA: TGTGCCAGCAGCCACAGGACTAGCGGGAGGGCCAAGCCTCTCTACGAGCAGTACTTC. It is translated as CASSHRTSGRAKPLYEQYF.

J is TRBJ2-2 and V is TRBV7-2; 9 bases are a match to TRBD1. J lost 5 bases, V lost 5 bases, and 0 bases had no gene match. From germline, CDR1 is SGHTA and CDR2 FQGNSA. The CDR3 extends over 13 amino acids. CDR3 residues: CASSGTGTGELFF. The DNA for the CDR3 is TGTGCCAGCAGCGGGACAGGGACCGGGGAGCTGTTTTTT.

The chain has TRBV6-5 and TRBJ2-7; a weak D match, TRBD1 (5 bases). V was pared by 6 bases and J by 7 bases, with 13 bases between. The V gene's germline CDR1 is MNHEY and CDR2 SVGAGI. The CDR3 runs 12 residues. The CDR3 coding sequence is TGTGCCAGCAGCTACCTTCAGGGTGAGCAGTACTTC. Residues: CASSYLQGEQYF.

V gene TRBV7-9 combines with J gene TRBJ2-1; 7 bases map to TRBD2. The CDR3 covers 17 residues. Germline-derived CDR1 and CDR2 are SEHNR and FQNEAQ (reference sequence). J was trimmed by 0 bases and V by 1 base; bases with no gene match: 6. In DNA form, the CDR3 reads TGTGCCAGCAGCTTAGTCCCAGGCGGGAGCTCCTACAATGAGCAGTTCTTC. Protein sequence: CASSLVPGGSSYNEQFF.

In this sample, this clone turned up once. The CDR3 nucleotides are TGTGCCAGCAGTTCACAGGGACAGGGGGCGGGAAACACCATATATTTT. Encoded protein: CASSSQGQGAGNTIYF. The chain employs TRBV28 and TRBJ1-3; the match to TRBD1 covers 12 bases. The CDR3 totals 16 residues. Germline CDR1 MDHEN, CDR2 SYDVKM. Trimming cost V 4 bases and J 4 bases; bases outside gene matches: 5.

This clone was recorded once. This chain links TRBV5-1 with TRBJ1-1; the D gene is possibly TRBD1 (6 bases). Trimming left V 0 bases short and J 3 bases short, with 12 bases between. This CDR3 is built from 15 residues. Germline V lookup: CDR1 SGHRS, CDR2 YFSETQ. The CDR3 sequence: CASSLGTGMDTEAFF. The CDR3 DNA reads as TGCGCCAGCAGCTTGGGTACAGGGATGGACACTGAAGCTTTCTTT.

This rearrangement joins TRBV9 to TRBJ1-3; D is ambiguous. The CDR3 spans 15 residues. Trimming removed 4 bases from V and 2 bases from J, with 13 bases in between. Germline CDR1 and CDR2: SGDLS and YYNGEE. CDR3 sequence: CASSTTRVPGNTIYF. The CDR3 DNA reads TGTGCCAGCAGCACTACACGGGTCCCTGGAAACACCATATATTTT.

This chain links TRBV2 with TRBJ2-7, with a tentative D call TRBD2 (6 bases). This CDR3 contains 13 residues. Trimming took off 6 bases at V and 5 bases at J, with 14 bases between the two ends. Germline V lookup: CDR1 SNHLY, CDR2 FYNNEI. The CDR3 sequence: CASRTGGVHEQYF. DNA of the CDR3: TGTGCCAGCAGAACTGGCGGGGTCCACGAGCAGTACTTC.

The chain couples TRBV7-3 to TRBJ2-3; 8 nucleotides align to TRBD2. Germline lookup yields CDR1 SGHTA and CDR2 FQGTGA. V lost 0 bases, J lost 2 bases, and 4 bases stayed unmatched. This CDR3 has 16 residues. DNA for the CDR3: TGTGCCAGCAGCTTAACCGGCGGGGGGTACACAGATACGCAGTATTTT. Protein: CASSLTGGGYTDTQYF.

A few counts support this clone. This chain joins TRBV6-4 and TRBJ1-6, with 7 bases aligning to TRBD1. V shed 5 bases and J 7 bases; nucleotides not matched to a gene: 5. The CDR3 has 14 residues. Germline CDR1 reads MRHNA; CDR2 reads SNTAGT. The CDR3 nucleotides read TGTGCCAGCAGTCCGGGACAGCCCAATTCACCCCTCCACTTT. This codes for CASSPGQPNSPLHF.

This clone appeared a few times. The chain links TRBV19 to TRBJ2-1; 8 nucleotides agree with TRBD1. From germline, CDR1 is LNHDA and CDR2 SQIVND (reference sequence). This CDR3 is built from 15 residues. Trimming cost V 4 bases and J 3 bases; bases outside gene matches: 5. The chain's CDR3 is CASSTLTGDYNEQFF. CDR3 in DNA: TGTGCCAGTAGTACGCTGACAGGGGACTACAATGAGCAGTTCTTC.

V usage is TRBV24-1 and J usage is TRBJ1-2, with TRBD1 identical over 8 bases. V shed 0 bases, J shed 4 bases, and the junction held 6 bases outside the gene matches. Per the germline V gene, CDR1 is KGHDR and CDR2 is SFDVKD. The CDR3 contains 16 residues. CDR3 nucleotides: TGTGCCACCAGTGATTTGAACAGGGGGGGCGGCTATGGCTACACCTTC. It yields the protein CATSDLNRGGGYGYTF.

The V gene is TRBV3-1 (or the pseudogene TRBV3-2), the J gene TRBJ1-4; 9 bases agree with TRBD1. Per germline, CDR1 LGHDT and CDR2 YNNKEL (reference sequence). There are 15 residues in the CDR3. The trim removed 3 bases at V and 4 bases at J, leaving 3 bases unmatched. CDR3: CASSQGDRDNEKLFF. In DNA, the CDR3 is TGTGCCAGCAGCCAGGGGGACAGGGATAATGAAAAACTGTTTTTT.

The CDR3 loop is CASSSGTGVPNSPLHF. CDR3 bases: TGTGCCAGCAGTTCCGGGACAGGGGTCCCAAATTCACCCCTCCACTTT. The rearrangement uses TRBV28 and TRBJ1-6; 10 positions match TRBD1. Losses at the gene ends were 4 bases for V and 7 bases for J; bases not matched to a gene: 7. Germline loops: CDR1 MDHEN, CDR2 SYDVKM. The CDR3 loop spans 16 amino acids.

The chain recombines TRBV4-3 with TRBJ2-2; maybe TRBD2 (6 bases). The CDR3 sequence is 14 residues long. Germline CDR1 LGHNA, CDR2 YSLEER. V was cut by 5 bases and J by 14 bases, with 21 bases left in between. The CDR3 reads CASSTGAVTGSLFF. In DNA, the CDR3 is TGCGCCAGCAGCACGGGAGCGGTAACCGGGTCACTGTTTTTT.

This clone appeared once. This chain connects TRBV5-4 to TRBJ2-1, with D possibly TRBD2 on 5 matching bases. V was trimmed by 1 base and J by 6 bases, leaving 8 bases between them. CDR1 is SGHNT, CDR2 YYREEE, per germline (reference sequence). The CDR3 extends over 13 amino acids. CDR3 region: CASSLQRTNEQFF. DNA for the CDR3: TGTGCCAGCAGCTTGCAGCGGACCAATGAGCAGTTCTTC.

The J gene is TRBJ2-7, the V gene TRBV4-1; 14 bases are shared with TRBD2. V trimming: 0 bases; J trimming: 2 bases; junction bases outside the gene matches: 12. The CDR3 is 20 amino acids. CDR1 and CDR2 from the germline V gene are MGHRA and YSYEKL. The CDR3 bases are TGCGCCAGCAGCCAAGATGAGGGGAGACTAGCGGGGGGGACGCCCTACGAGCAGTACTTC. Its protein product is CASSQDEGRLAGGTPYEQYF.

V and J are TRBV5-1 and TRBJ1-6, with D possibly matching TRBD1 (5 bases). The CDR3 length is 15 residues. Trimming took off 0 bases at V and 6 bases at J, with 10 bases between the two ends. The germline CDR1 and CDR2 sequences are SGHRS and YFSETQ. This CDR3 is CASSLEGLGNSPLHF. CDR3 nucleotides: TGCGCCAGCAGCTTGGAGGGGCTGGGTAATTCACCCCTCCACTTT. Filled out from reference TRBV5-1 and TRBJ1-6, the complete variable domain reads KAGVTQTPRYLIKTRGQQVTLSCSPISGHRSVSWYQQTPGQGLQFLFEYFSETQRNKGNFPGRFSGRQFSNSRSEMNVSTLELGDSALYLCASSLEGLGNSPLHFGNGTRLTVT.

The CDR3 reads CASSLYRPFRGPNTGELFF. CDR3 nucleotides: TGTGCCAGCAGCTTATACCGCCCATTCAGGGGGCCGAACACCGGGGAGCTGTTTTTT. The chain employs TRBV7-2 and TRBJ2-2, with 8 bases lining up with TRBD1. Losses at the gene ends were 2 bases for V and 0 bases for J; bases not matched to a gene: 11. This CDR3 has 19 amino acids. Germline lookup yields CDR1 SGHTA and CDR2 FQGNSA.

This rearrangement joins TRBV19 to TRBJ2-6; no firm D call. V was clipped by 3 bases and J by 0 bases, with 12 bases between them. The CDR3 length is 17 residues. Germline CDR1 LNHDA, CDR2 SQIVND (reference sequence). CDR3 amino acids: CASSIMVRNSGANVLTF. CDR3 nucleotides: TGTGCCAGTAGTATTATGGTGCGTAACTCTGGGGCCAACGTCCTGACTTTC.

This sequence joins TRBV19 and TRBJ1-6; D not resolved. Trimming stripped 4 bases from V and 11 bases from J, with 12 bases between. This CDR3 has 13 residues. Germline V CDR1 and CDR2: LNHDA, SQIVND (reference sequence). The CDR3 loop reads CASSTSPGAPLHF. The CDR3 DNA reads TGTGCCAGTAGTACGAGCCCGGGTGCACCCCTCCACTTT. Variable domain in full (rest from reference TRBV19 and TRBJ1-6): DGGITQSPKYLFRKEGQNVTLSCEQNLNHDAMYWYRQDPGQGLRLIYYSQIVNDFQKGDIAEGYSVSREKKESFPLTVTSAQKNPTAFYLCASSTSPGAPLHFGNGTRLTVT.

V and J are TRBV10-3 and TRBJ2-7; TRBD1 might be the D (6 bases). This CDR3 spans 10 amino acids. Germline V lookup: CDR1 ENHRY, CDR2 SYGVKD. The V end lost 10 bases, the J end lost 7 bases, and 11 bases lay between the germline ends. CDR3 sequence: CATEDREQYF. The CDR3 nucleotides are TGTGCCACCGAGGACAGAGAGCAGTACTTC.